A single sample gave rise to the 25 T cell receptor beta chains below, sequenced in a study of cytomegalovirus exposure and HLA in healthy donors. PCR employed 60 Vbeta and 13 Jbeta primers. The table came from immunoSEQ multiplex PCR; TCRdb's copy has only in-frame clones and leaves some out. The sample yields some 130,000 clones, 70% to 80% seen once. The specimen was PBMCs. Every receptor here comes from a man aged 25 to 45 in good health and CMV-seronegative.

As DNA, the CDR3 is TGTGCCAGCAGCTTATACAGCGGGGGATACGAGCAGTACTTC. This encodes CASSLYSGGYEQYF. The rearrangement joins TRBV5-6 to TRBJ2-7; 8 bases are shared with TRBD2. With V trimmed by 2 bases and J by 4 bases, 5 bases remained unmatched. Germline CDR1 SGHDT, CDR2 YYEEEE. The CDR3 extends over 14 amino acids.

The chain uses TRBV28 and TRBJ2-7; TRBD2 matches 11 bases. The germline CDR1 and CDR2 sequences are MDHEN and SYDVKM. The CDR3 runs to 13 residues. The V gene end was trimmed by 6 bases and the J gene end by 6 bases; junction bases not matched to a gene: 4. The CDR3 coding sequence is TGTGCCAGCAGGTATAGCGGGAGGGCCGAGCAGTACTTC. Its protein product is CASRYSGRAEQYF.

J is TRBJ1-1 and V is TRBV2; D not certain. The germline V and J ends were trimmed by 6 bases and 5 bases, with 10 bases remaining between them. Germline values: CDR1 SNHLY, CDR2 FYNNEI. The CDR3 runs to 12 residues. CDR3 in amino acids: CASRGGGTEAFF. CDR3 bases: TGTGCCAGCAGGGGAGGAGGAACTGAAGCTTTCTTT.

This chain uses TRBV7-2 with TRBJ2-3; the match to TRBD2 covers 7 bases. The CDR3 spans 18 residues. Trimming removed 1 base from V and 5 bases from J; junction bases left unmatched: 15. Germline values: CDR1 SGHTA, CDR2 FQGNSA. The DNA of the CDR3 is TGTGCCAGCAGCTTAGAGGCTGTTGCGGCGGGAGTAAAAGATACGCAGTATTTT. It specifies CASSLEAVAAGVKDTQYF.

The V gene is TRBV14, the J gene TRBJ2-7, with 9 bases identical to TRBD2. CDR1 SGHDN and CDR2 FVKESK come from the germline V gene. This CDR3 contains 17 residues. The junction had 10 bases not matched to a gene; V was cut back by 4 bases and J by 0 bases. CDR3 sequence reads: CASSRGSGSVSSYEQYF. The CDR3 DNA follows: TGTGCCAGCAGCCGAGGTAGCGGGAGCGTAAGCTCCTACGAGCAGTACTTC.

This chain links TRBV28 with TRBJ2-4; D remains unclear. Germline CDR1 and CDR2: MDHEN and SYDVKM. The V and J ends lost 7 bases and 6 bases respectively, with 16 bases between them. This CDR3 contains 14 residues. DNA of the CDR3: TGTGCCAGCACATTAGGAGCGACCGTAAACATTCAGTACTTC. Encoded protein: CASTLGATVNIQYF.

The V gene is TRBV27, the J gene TRBJ1-5, with a possible D match to TRBD1 (5 bases). Between the trimmed V and J ends, which lost 0 bases and 3 bases, there was a span of 12 bases. The CDR3 length is 16 residues. Per the germline V gene, CDR1 is MNHEY and CDR2 is SMNVEV (reference sequence). In DNA form, the CDR3 reads TGTGCCAGCAGTTTATCAGCAGGGTCGTACAATCAGCCCCAGCATTTT. Its protein is CASSLSAGSYNQPQHF.

This clone was recorded a few times. The chain links TRBV29-1 to TRBJ2-7; D is uncertain. The length of the CDR3 is 13 residues. Germline CDR1 reads SQVTM; CDR2 reads ANQGSEA. The germline V and J ends were trimmed by 2 bases and 4 bases, with 12 bases remaining between them. This CDR3 reads CSVETTPRYEQYF. CDR3 nucleotide sequence: TGCAGCGTTGAAACTACCCCCCGGTACGAGCAGTACTTC.

The V call is TRBV28, the J call TRBJ1-5; no firm D call. Germline V gene data show CDR1 as MDHEN and CDR2 as SYDVKM. The CDR3 covers 13 residues. Trimming stripped 3 bases from V and 2 bases from J, with 5 bases between. The CDR3 reads CASSLSGNQPQHF. CDR3 DNA: TGTGCCAGCAGTTTGAGTGGCAATCAGCCCCAGCATTTT.

The J gene is TRBJ1-5, the V gene TRBV28; TRBD1 aligns across 11 bases. The CDR3 has 16 amino acids. The ends lost 2 bases at V and 5 bases at J; junction bases unmatched: 5. Looked up from germline, CDR1 is MDHEN and CDR2 is SYDVKM. Here the CDR3 reads CASSLLPGQGDQPQHF. CDR3 in DNA: TGTGCCAGCAGTTTACTACCGGGACAGGGGGATCAGCCCCAGCATTTT.

The genes are TRBV5-1 and TRBJ2-5, with a possible D match to TRBD2 (6 bases). The ends were cut back, 4 bases at V and 4 bases at J, with 17 bases in the middle. This CDR3 has 15 residues. From germline, CDR1 is SGHRS and CDR2 YFSETQ. Here the CDR3 DNA reads TGCGCCAGCAGCAACGGAGGGTTCGACATAGAGACCCAGTACTTC. Protein sequence: CASSNGGFDIETQYF.

This clone was detected once. This sequence joins TRBV18 and TRBJ2-5, with 7 bases lining up with TRBD1. The length of the CDR3 is 15 residues. Germline CDR1 KGHSH, CDR2 LQKENI. V dropped 5 bases and J dropped 1; count of bases not matched to a gene: 7. The CDR3 DNA follows: TGTGCCAGCTCAACCACGACAGGGTTCCAAGAGACCCAGTACTTC. Its protein product is CASSTTTGFQETQYF.

CDR3 nucleotides: TGTGCCAGCAGCTTAGAGACAGGGAGCTACGAGCAGTACTTC. Amino acids: CASSLETGSYEQYF. The chain is built from TRBV7-2 and TRBJ2-5, with 7 positions matching TRBD1. Gene TRBJ2-7 matches the end of the DNA better, so the J call may be wrong. CDR3 length: 14 residues. Germline CDR1 reads SGHTA; CDR2 reads FQGNSA.

The CDR3 here is CASSSDTSGKAYEQYF. The CDR3 bases are TGTGCCAGCAGTTCGGATACTAGCGGGAAGGCCTACGAGCAGTACTTC. V gene TRBV6-5 combines with J gene TRBJ2-5, with 10 nucleotides matching TRBD2. The J call could be wrong; TRBJ2-7 is a better fit for the DNA end. The CDR3 has 16 amino acids. Germline values: CDR1 MNHEY, CDR2 SVGAGI.

J is TRBJ1-2 and V is TRBV11-2, with a possible D match to TRBD1 (6 bases). Trimming pared 1 base from V and 6 bases from J, leaving 6 bases between. The germline V gene encodes CDR1 SGHAT and CDR2 FQNNGV. This CDR3 comprises 12 residues. The CDR3: CASSLAGDGYTF. The CDR3 nucleotides are TGTGCCAGCAGCTTAGCAGGGGATGGCTACACCTTC. Full variable domain (missing parts from reference TRBV11-2 and TRBJ1-2): EAGVAQSPRYKIIEKRQSVAFWCNPISGHATLYWYQQILGQGPKLLIQFQNNGVVDDSQLPKDRFSAERLKGVDSTLKIQPAKLEDSAVYLCASSLAGDGYTFGSGTRLTVV.

This clone was seen only once. The J gene is TRBJ2-3, the V gene TRBV5-3; perhaps TRBD2 as D (6 bases). TRBV5-3 falls under the ORF class, with uncertain function. The CDR3 has 16 residues. Trimming took off 0 bases at V and 3 bases at J, with 14 bases between the two ends. The CDR3 region is CARSLAVGGPTDTQYF. DNA for the CDR3: TGTGCCAGAAGCTTGGCCGTTGGAGGGCCAACAGATACGCAGTATTTT.

The chain uses TRBV28 and TRBJ2-5; D might be TRBD2 (6 bases). CDR3 length: 15 amino acids. Germline V CDR1 and CDR2: MDHEN, SYDVKM. Trimming removed 6 bases at V and 2 bases at J, with 16 bases between. CDR3 nucleotide sequence: TGTGCCAGCAGCTCCCCTGCGGCGGGACAAGAGACCCAGTACTTC. Translated, it gives CASSSPAAGQETQYF.

This chain uses TRBV10-3 with TRBJ2-7; tentative D call: TRBD1 (6 bases). V lost 6 bases, J lost 0 bases, and 15 bases lay in between. The germline V gene encodes CDR1 ENHRY and CDR2 SYGVKD. CDR3 length equals 15 residues. CDR3 bases: TGTGCCATCAGGATCCAGGGGTGGTACTCCTACGAGCAGTACTTC. Encoded protein: CAIRIQGWYSYEQYF.

This clone was picked up one time. The chain couples TRBV29-1 to TRBJ1-1, with 9 bases fitting TRBD1. The CDR3 has 13 amino acids. J gave up 3 bases and V 1 base, and 0 bases lay outside the gene matches. Germline CDR1 SQVTM, CDR2 ANQGSEA. The CDR3 sequence: CSVEGQGDTEAFF. Here the CDR3 DNA reads TGCAGCGTTGAAGGACAGGGGGACACTGAAGCTTTCTTT.

This chain joins TRBV6-5 and TRBJ2-4; D is uncertain. The V gene lost 2 bases and the J gene lost 1 base, with 12 bases spanning the gap. The CDR3 sequence is 16 residues long. Germline CDR1 reads MNHEY; CDR2 reads SVGAGI. Here the CDR3 reads CASSYGPSVAKNIQYF. The CDR3 DNA reads TGTGCCAGCAGTTACGGGCCCTCGGTGGCCAAAAACATTCAGTACTTC.

This chain connects TRBV7-9 to TRBJ2-1, with D tentatively TRBD2 (6 bases). The V and J ends lost 1 base and 2 bases respectively, with 15 bases between them. Per the germline V gene, CDR1 is SEHNR and CDR2 is FQNEAQ (reference sequence). The CDR3 has 17 amino acids. The DNA for the CDR3 is TGTGCCAGCAGCTTAGGATTAGGCGGCGGGACCTACAATGAGCAGTTCTTC. Amino acid sequence: CASSLGLGGGTYNEQFF.

The chain employs TRBV30 and TRBJ1-1; TRBD1 is a possible D gene (5 bases). Germline V gene data show CDR1 as GTSNPN and CDR2 as SVGIG (reference sequence). CDR3 length: 11 amino acids. V was shortened by 3 bases and J by 7 bases, with 9 bases between the two germline ends. The CDR3 DNA is TGTGCCTGGAGCCCGGGACTTGAAGCTTTCTTT. It encodes CAWSPGLEAFF.

The genes are TRBV10-3 and TRBJ2-7; TRBD1 matches at 7 bases. J was trimmed by 5 bases and V by 5 bases; bases with no gene match: 12. The CDR3 is 15 residues long. Germline CDR1 reads ENHRY; CDR2 reads SYGVKD. The DNA for the CDR3 is TGTGCCATCAGTAGGATCGACAGGGCGGCCCACGAGCAGTACTTC. Translating it yields CAISRIDRAAHEQYF.

The V gene is TRBV27, the J gene TRBJ2-5; 9 bases map to TRBD2. The CDR3 runs to 17 residues. Trimming removed 6 bases from V and 9 bases from J; junction bases left unmatched: 20. In germline, CDR1 is MNHEY, CDR2 SMNVEV (reference sequence). In nucleotides, the CDR3 is TGTGCCAGCAGCCTACTTGGGGGCGGGAGGGCCGTAGCCCCCCAGTACTTC. It translates to CASSLLGGGRAVAPQYF.

V and J are TRBV30 and TRBJ2-3, with D perhaps matching TRBD1 (5 bases). Trimming stripped 2 bases from V and 2 bases from J, with 8 bases between. Per germline, CDR1 GTSNPN and CDR2 SVGIG (reference sequence). CDR3 size: 13 residues. As DNA, the CDR3 is TGTGCCTGGAGTCCAGGACACACAGATACGCAGTATTTT. The encoded protein is CAWSPGHTDTQYF.